This T cell receptor (beta chain) was sequenced during a study of blood T cell repertoires in COVID-19 (dated by TCRdb to the early 2020s). The study in broad terms: Collaborator samples came from the United States, Italy and Spain and covered acute and convalescent phases of COVID-19. The prospective study material was composed of cDNA or gDNA derived from T cells, B-cell-depleted T cells, or PBMCs. Subjects who had been exposed to COVID-19, were actively infected with it, or had recovered from it provided the deeply sampled blood TCRbeta repertoires that made up the dataset. The repertoires were made available in a free public database intended to serve as a resource for research on the immune response to SARS-CoV-2. The samples were drawn from the first 160 participants of the ongoing ImmuneRACE study and from more than 1,000 subjects provided by 6 global collaborators. Nearly every sample came with metadata listing a de-identified subject ID, COVID-19 status, age in years and sex. HLA class I and class II types, where available, came from metadata supplied by the sample provider rather than from assay-based typing.

General study outcomes and caveats: The amount of clinical and demographic metadata varied by source and participant and was provided uncurated.

Each collaborating institution followed its own protocols to collect whole blood in K2EDTA tubes. For TCRbeta analysis, collaborators shipped samples as frozen whole blood, isolated PBMCs, or DNA extracted from either of those sample types. The immunoSEQ Assay, a bias-controlled multiplex PCR, was used to amplify TCRbeta CDR3 regions from genomic DNA. For the original study's pipeline: Nucleated cell counts per sample were estimated from amplification of reference gene primers within the assay. To quantify the absolute abundance of each unique TCRbeta CDR3 rearrangement, sequence reads were collapsed and filtered. For each sample, productive Simpson clonality was calculated as the square root of Simpson's diversity index across productive rearrangements. The immuneACCESS repertoire file appears here via TCRdb, limited to in-frame rearrangements. These files lack a portion of the clones; in checked studies, under half of the deficit traces to unresolved V genes, and the cause of the others is not known. The V and J calls and clone size are taken from that table; D and trimming were inferred from the DNA. Present in this sample are approximately 32,000 clones, 88% of which were seen just once. Around 4.9% of the sample lies in the top ten.

This clone is medium-sized (0.01 to 0.1%) in terms of sample share. Its antigen is still unknown. No base-level quality is on record; no much larger clone is a single base apart. The germline V end is reduced by 3 bases and the J end by 7 bases; junction bases left unmatched: 13. The CDR3 goes from the cysteine to the phenylalanine over 18 residues. The only DNA kept is the CDR3, 54 bases in frame from the first base. CDR1 and CDR2, per the germline V gene, are KGHSH and LQKENI. Specimen: peripheral blood. The receptor was derived from a woman in her 70s with active COVID-19. The rearranged chain carries TRBV18 and TRBJ2-7; TRBD2 matches 15 bases in the middle. The CDR3 region reads CASSPPGLAGGVAGEQYF. The nucleotide sequence reads TGTGCCAGCTCACCGCCGGGACTAGCGGGGGGCGTCGCGGGGGAGCAGTACTTC. The reference TRBV18 and TRBJ2-7 proteins fill in what lies around the CDR3, so the full variable domain reads NAGVMQNPRHLVRRRGQEARLRCSPMKGHSHVYWYRQLPEEGLKFMVYLQKENIIDESGMPKERFSAEFPKEGPSILRIQQVVRGDSAAYFCASSPPGLAGGVAGEQYFGPGTRLTVT.